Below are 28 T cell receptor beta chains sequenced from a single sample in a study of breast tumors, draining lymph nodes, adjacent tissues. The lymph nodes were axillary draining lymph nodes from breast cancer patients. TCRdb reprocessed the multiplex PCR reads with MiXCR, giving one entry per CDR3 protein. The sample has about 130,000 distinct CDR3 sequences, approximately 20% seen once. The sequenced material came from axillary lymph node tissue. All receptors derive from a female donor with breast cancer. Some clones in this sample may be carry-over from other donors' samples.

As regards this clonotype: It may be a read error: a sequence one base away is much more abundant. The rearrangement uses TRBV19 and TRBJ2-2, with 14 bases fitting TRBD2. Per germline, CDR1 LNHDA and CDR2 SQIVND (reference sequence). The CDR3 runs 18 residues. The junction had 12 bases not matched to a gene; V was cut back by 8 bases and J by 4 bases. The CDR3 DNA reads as TGTGCCAGTCATCCCACCGGGACTAGCGGGAGTACCACCGGGGAGCTGTTTTTT. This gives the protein CASHPTGTSGSTTGELFF.

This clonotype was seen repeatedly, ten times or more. This CDR3 reads CSAPSGRAYEQYF. The CDR3 DNA sequence: TGCAGTGCTCCCAGCGGGAGGGCCTACGAGCAGTACTTC. The chain uses TRBV20-1 and TRBJ2-7, with 10 bases that match TRBD2. Germline V CDR1 and CDR2: DFQATT, SNEGSKA (reference sequence). The CDR3 is made up of 13 amino acids. Trimming at V came to 5 bases and at J to 2 bases, leaving 3 bases not matched to a gene.

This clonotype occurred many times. As DNA, the CDR3 is TGCAGCGTTGGTCTAGGACAAAGCACAGATACGCAGTATTTT. Its protein product is CSVGLGQSTDTQYF. J is TRBJ2-3 and V is TRBV29-1; perhaps TRBD1 as D (5 bases). Trimming left V 4 bases short and J 0 bases short, with 11 bases between. CDR1 and CDR2 from the germline V gene are SQVTM and ANQGSEA. The CDR3 length is 14 residues.

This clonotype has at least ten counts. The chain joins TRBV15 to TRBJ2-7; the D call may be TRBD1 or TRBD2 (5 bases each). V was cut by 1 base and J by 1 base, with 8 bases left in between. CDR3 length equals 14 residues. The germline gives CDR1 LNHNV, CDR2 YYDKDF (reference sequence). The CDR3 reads CATSRGGDSYEQYF. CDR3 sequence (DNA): TGTGCCACCAGCAGAGGAGGGGATTCCTACGAGCAGTACTTC.

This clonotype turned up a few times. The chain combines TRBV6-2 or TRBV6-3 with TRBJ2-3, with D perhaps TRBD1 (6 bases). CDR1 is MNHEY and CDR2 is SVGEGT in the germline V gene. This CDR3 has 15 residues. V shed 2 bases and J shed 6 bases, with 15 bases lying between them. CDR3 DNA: TGTGCCAGCAGTTACGAGGACAGCATCACGGATACGCAGTATTTT. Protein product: CASSYEDSITDTQYF.

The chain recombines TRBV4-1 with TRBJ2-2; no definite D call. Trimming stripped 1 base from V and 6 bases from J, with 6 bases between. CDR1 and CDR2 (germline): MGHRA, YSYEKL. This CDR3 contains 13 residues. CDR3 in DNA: TGCGCCAGCAGCCAAGGCCCAGCCGGGGAGCTGTTTTTT. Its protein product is CASSQGPAGELFF.

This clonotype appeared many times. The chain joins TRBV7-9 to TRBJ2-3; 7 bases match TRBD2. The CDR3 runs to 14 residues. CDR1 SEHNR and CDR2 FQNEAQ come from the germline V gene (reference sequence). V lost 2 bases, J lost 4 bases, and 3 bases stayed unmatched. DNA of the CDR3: TGTGCCAGCAGCTTAAGGACTAGTGCAGATACGCAGTATTTT. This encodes CASSLRTSADTQYF. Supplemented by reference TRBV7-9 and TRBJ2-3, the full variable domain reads DTGVSQNPRHKITKRGQNVTFRCDPISEHNRLYWYRQTLGQGPEFLTYFQNEAQLEKSRLLSDRFSAERPKGSFSTLEIQRTEQGDSAMYLCASSLRTSADTQYFGPGTRLTVL.

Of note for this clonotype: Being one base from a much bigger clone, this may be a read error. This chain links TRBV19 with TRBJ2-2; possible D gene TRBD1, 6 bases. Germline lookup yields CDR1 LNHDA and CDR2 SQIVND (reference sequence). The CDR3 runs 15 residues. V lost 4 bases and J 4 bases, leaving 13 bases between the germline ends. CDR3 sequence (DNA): TGTGCCAGTAGTACCGGGATAGGGGGCACCGGGGAGCTGTTTTTT. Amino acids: CASSTGIGGTGELFF. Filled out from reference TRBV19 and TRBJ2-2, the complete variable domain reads DGGITQSPKYLFRKEGQNVTLSCEQNLNHDAMYWYRQDPGQGLRLIYYSQIVNDFQKGDIAEGYSVSREKKESFPLTVTSAQKNPTAFYLCASSTGIGGTGELFFGEGSRLTVL.

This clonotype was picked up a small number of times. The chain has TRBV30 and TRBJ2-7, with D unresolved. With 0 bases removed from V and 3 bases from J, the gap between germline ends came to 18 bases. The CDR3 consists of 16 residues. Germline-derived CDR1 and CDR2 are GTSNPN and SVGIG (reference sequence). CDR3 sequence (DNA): TGTGCCTGGAGTGTACGCCCCCTTTCGTCCCGCTACGAGCAGTACTTC. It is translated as CAWSVRPLSSRYEQYF.

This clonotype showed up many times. CDR3 in amino acids: CASSRGGDQPQHF. CDR3 nucleotides: TGTGCCAGTAGCAGAGGGGGGGATCAGCCCCAGCATTTT. The V gene is TRBV19, the J gene TRBJ1-5, with TRBD1 as a possible D gene (6 bases). Between the trimmed V and J ends, which lost 6 bases and 5 bases, there was a span of 11 bases. The CDR3 contains 13 residues. Per the germline V gene, CDR1 is LNHDA and CDR2 is SQIVND (reference sequence).

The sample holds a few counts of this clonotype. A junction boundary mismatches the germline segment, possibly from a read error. In DNA, the CDR3 is TGTGCCAGCAGTGAACTAGCGGGAGGGAACACCAGGGAGCTGTTTTTT. It codes for CASSELAGGNTRELFF. V is TRBV6-1 and J is TRBJ2-2; TRBD2 matches 12 bases. The CDR3 loop spans 16 amino acids. Germline V gene data show CDR1 as MNHNS and CDR2 as SASEGT.

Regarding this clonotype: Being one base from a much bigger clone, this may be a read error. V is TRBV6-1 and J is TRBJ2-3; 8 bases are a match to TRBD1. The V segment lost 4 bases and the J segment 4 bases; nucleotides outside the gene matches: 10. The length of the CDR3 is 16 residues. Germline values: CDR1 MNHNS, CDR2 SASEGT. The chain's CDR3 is CASSGSGQGGPDTQYF. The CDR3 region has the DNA TGTGCCAGCAGTGGATCCGGACAGGGTGGCCCAGATACGCAGTATTTT.

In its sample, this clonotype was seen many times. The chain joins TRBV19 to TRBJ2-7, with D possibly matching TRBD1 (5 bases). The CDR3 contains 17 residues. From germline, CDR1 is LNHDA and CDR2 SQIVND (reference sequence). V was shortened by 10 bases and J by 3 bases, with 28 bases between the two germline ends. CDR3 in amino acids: CATAPGSRRSFLYEQYF. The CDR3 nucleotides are TGTGCCACAGCTCCAGGGTCTCGCAGATCCTTTCTCTACGAGCAGTACTTC.

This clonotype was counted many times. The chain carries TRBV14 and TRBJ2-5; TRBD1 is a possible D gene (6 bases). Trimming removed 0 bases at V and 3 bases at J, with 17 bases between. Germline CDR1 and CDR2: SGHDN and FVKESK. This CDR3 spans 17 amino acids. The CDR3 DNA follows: TGTGCCAGCAGCCAAGACCTCGCCTCGGACAGTGAAGAGACCCAGTACTTC. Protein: CASSQDLASDSEETQYF.

CDR3 in DNA: TGTGCCAGCAGTCTACGGACAGGGGGCAGCAATCAGCCCCAGCATTTT. Amino acids: CASSLRTGGSNQPQHF. The chain carries TRBV6-2 or TRBV6-3 and TRBJ1-5, with 11 bases aligning to TRBD1. Germline CDR1 reads MNHEY; CDR2 reads SVGEGT. The V and J ends lost 5 bases and 1 base, in that order; junction bases with no gene match: 4. The CDR3 has 16 amino acids.

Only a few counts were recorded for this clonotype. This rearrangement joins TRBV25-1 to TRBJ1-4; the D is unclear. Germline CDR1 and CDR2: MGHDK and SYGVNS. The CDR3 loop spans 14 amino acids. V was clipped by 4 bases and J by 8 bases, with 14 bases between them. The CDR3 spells CASSVSGRGEKLFF. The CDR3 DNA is TGTGCCAGCAGTGTATCAGGTCGCGGAGAAAAACTGTTTTTT.

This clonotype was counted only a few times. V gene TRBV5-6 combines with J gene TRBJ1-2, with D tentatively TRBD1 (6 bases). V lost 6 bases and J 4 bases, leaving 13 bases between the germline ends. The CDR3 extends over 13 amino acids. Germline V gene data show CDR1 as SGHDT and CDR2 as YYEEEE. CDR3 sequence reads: CASKGGGAYGYTF. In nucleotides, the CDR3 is TGTGCCAGCAAAGGGGGGGGCGCCTATGGCTACACCTTC.

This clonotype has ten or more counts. The CDR3, as DNA: TGTGCCATCAGCCCCCAGACAATTGAGACCCAGTACTTC. Residues: CAISPQTIETQYF. The chain links TRBV10-3 to TRBJ2-5; no reliable D call. The V gene lost 6 bases and the J gene lost 5 bases, with 13 bases spanning the gap. In germline, CDR1 is ENHRY, CDR2 SYGVKD. This CDR3 spans 13 amino acids.

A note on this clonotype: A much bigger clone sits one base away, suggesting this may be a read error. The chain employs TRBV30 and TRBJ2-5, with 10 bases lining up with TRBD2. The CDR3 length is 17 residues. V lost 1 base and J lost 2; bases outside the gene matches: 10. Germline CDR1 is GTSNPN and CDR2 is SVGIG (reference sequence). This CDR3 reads CAWSAPLGLADQETQYF. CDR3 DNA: TGTGCCTGGAGTGCTCCTCTTGGACTAGCGGATCAAGAGACCCAGTACTTC. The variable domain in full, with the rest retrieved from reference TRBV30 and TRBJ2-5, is SQTIHQWPATLVQPVGSPLSLECTVEGTSNPNLYWYRQAAGRGLQLLFYSVGIGQISSEVPQNLSASRPQDRQFILSSKKLLLSDSGFYLCAWSAPLGLADQETQYFGPGTRLLVL.

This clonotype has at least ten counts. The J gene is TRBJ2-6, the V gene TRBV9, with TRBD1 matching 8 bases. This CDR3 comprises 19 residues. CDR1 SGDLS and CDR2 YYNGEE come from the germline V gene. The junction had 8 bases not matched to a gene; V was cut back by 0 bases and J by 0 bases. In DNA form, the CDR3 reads TGTGCCAGCAGCGTAGCGGAGGACAGGGTGGACTCTGGGGCCAACGTCCTGACTTTC. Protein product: CASSVAEDRVDSGANVLTF.

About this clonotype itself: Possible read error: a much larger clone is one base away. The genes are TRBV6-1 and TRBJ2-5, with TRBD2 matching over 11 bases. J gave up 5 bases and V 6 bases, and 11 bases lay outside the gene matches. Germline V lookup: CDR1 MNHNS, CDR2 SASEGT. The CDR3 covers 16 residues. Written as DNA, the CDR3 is TGTGCCAGCAGCTACCGTAGCGGGAGGGTCGGGGAGACCCAGTACTTC. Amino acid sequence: CASSYRSGRVGETQYF.

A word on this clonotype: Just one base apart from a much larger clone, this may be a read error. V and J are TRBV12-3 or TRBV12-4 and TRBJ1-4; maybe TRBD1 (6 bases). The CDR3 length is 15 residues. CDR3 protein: CASSRRTAFNEKPFF. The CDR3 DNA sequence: TGTGCCAGCAGTAGAAGGACAGCTTTTAATGAAAAACCGTTTTTT.

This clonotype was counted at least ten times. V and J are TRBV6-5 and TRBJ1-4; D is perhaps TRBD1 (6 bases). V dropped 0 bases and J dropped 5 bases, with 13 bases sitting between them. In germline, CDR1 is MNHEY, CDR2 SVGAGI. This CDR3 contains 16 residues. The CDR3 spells CASSYSFQGSNEKLFF. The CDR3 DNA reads TGTGCCAGCAGTTACTCTTTCCAGGGGTCCAATGAAAAACTGTTTTTT.

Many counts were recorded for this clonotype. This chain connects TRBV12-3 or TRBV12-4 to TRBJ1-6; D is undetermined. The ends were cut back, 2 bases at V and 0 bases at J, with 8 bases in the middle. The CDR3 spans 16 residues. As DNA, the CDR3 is TGTGCCAGCAGTTTAAGGCTGCTCTCCTATAATTCACCCCTCCACTTT. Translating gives CASSLRLLSYNSPLHF.

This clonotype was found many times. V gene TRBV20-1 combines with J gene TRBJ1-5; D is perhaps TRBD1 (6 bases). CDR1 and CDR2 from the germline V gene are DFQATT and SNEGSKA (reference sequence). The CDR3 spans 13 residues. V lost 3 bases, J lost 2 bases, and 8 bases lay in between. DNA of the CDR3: TGCAGTGCTAGCACAGGGCGCAATCAGCCCCAGCATTTT. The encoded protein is CSASTGRNQPQHF.

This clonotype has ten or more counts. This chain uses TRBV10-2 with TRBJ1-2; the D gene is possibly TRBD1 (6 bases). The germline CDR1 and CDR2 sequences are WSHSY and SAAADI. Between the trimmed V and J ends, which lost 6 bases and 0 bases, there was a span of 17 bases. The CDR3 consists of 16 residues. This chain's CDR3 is CASRGHELTANYGYTF. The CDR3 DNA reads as TGCGCCAGCAGGGGACACGAACTGACCGCTAACTATGGCTACACCTTC.

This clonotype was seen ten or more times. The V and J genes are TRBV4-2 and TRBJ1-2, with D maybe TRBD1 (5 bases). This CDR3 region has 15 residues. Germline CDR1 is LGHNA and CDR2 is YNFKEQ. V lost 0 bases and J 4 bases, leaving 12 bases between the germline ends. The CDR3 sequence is CASSQDERGTYGYTF. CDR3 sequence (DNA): TGTGCCAGCAGCCAAGACGAGCGGGGCACCTATGGCTACACCTTC.

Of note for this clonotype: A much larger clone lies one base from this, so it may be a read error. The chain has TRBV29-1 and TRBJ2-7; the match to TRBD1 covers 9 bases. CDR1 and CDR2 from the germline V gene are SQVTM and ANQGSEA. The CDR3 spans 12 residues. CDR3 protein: CGAGTGPYEQYF. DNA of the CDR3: TGCGGCGCTGGGACAGGGCCCTACGAGCAGTACTTC.